This T cell receptor beta chain came from a study of glioma-infiltrating T cells. This clonotype was recorded at least ten times. The iRepertoire nested amplicon-rescue multiplex PCR amplified TCR alpha and beta CDR3s from RNA. In TCRdb, the multiplex PCR reads were re-called with MiXCR into one record per CDR3 protein. This table has 44,000 or so distinct CDR3 sequences, 20% to 25% appearing once. The clonotype originates from a human donor with low-grade glioma or glioblastoma, undergoing nonglioma brain surgery, or in good health (not recorded which). Sequenced input: glioma tissue, nonneoplastic brain tissue, or PBMCs (not recorded which).

The DNA for the CDR3 is TGCGCCAGCAGTGCAACTAGCGAGGCAGATACGCAGTATTTT. Translation: CASSATSEADTQYF. The chain joins TRBV10-1 to TRBJ2-3; 7 bases line up with TRBD2. The CDR3 is 14 residues long. CDR1 is WNHNN, CDR2 SYGVQD, per germline (reference sequence). V lost 4 bases, J lost 4 bases, and 5 bases stayed unmatched.